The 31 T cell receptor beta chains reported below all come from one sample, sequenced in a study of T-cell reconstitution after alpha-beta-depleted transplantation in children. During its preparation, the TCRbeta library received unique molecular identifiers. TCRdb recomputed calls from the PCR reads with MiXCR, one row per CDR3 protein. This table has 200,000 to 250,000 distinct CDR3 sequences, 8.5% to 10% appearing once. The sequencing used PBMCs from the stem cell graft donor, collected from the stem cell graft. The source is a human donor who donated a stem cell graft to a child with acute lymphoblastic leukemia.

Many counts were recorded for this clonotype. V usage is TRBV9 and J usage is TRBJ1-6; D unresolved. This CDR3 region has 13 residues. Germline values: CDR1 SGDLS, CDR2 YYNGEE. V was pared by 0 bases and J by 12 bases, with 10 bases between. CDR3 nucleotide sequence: TGTGCCAGCAGCGTAGTTCTCGGAGGACCCCTCCACTTT. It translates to CASSVVLGGPLHF. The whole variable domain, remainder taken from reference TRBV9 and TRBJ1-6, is DSGVTQTPKHLITATGQRVTLRCSPRSGDLSVYWYQQSLDQGLQFLIQYYNGEERAKGNILERFSAQQFPDLHSELNLSSLELGDSALYFCASSVVLGGPLHFGNGTRLTVT.

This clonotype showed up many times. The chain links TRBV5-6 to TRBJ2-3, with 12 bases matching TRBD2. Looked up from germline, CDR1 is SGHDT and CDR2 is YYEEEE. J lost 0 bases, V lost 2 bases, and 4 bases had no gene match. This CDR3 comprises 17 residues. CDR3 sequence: CASSLTSGGPSTDTQYF. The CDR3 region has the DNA TGTGCCAGCAGCTTAACTAGCGGGGGGCCTAGCACAGATACGCAGTATTTT.

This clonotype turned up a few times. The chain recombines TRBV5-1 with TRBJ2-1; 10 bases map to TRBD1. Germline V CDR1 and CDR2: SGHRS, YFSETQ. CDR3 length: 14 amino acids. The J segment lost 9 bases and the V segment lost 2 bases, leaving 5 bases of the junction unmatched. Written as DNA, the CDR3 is TGCGCCAGCAGCTTCGGACAGGGGGAGGGTGAGCAGTTCTTC. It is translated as CASSFGQGEGEQFF.

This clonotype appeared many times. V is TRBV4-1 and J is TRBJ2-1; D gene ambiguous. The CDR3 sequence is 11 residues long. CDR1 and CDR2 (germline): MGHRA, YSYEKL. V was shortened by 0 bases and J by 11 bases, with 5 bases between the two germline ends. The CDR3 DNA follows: TGCGCCAGCAGCCAAGACCAGAAGCAGTTCTTC. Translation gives CASSQDQKQFF.

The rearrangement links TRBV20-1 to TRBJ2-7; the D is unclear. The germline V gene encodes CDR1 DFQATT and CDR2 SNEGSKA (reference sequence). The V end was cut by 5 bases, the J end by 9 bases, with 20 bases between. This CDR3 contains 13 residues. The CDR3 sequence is CSAAGDGLWRQYF. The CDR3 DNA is TGCAGTGCTGCAGGCGATGGGTTGTGGCGGCAGTACTTC.

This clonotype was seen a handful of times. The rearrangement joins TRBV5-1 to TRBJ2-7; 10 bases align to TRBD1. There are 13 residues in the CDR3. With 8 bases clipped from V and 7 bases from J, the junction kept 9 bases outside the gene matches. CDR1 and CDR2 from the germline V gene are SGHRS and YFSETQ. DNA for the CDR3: TGCGCCAGTGACCCCGGGACAGGGGAGGAGCAGTACTTC. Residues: CASDPGTGEEQYF.

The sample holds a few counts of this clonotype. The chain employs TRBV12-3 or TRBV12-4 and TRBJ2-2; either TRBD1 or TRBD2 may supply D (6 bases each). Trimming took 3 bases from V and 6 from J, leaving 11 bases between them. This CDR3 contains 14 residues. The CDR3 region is CASSFQGRPGELFF. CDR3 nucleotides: TGTGCCAGCAGTTTCCAGGGGAGGCCCGGGGAGCTGTTTTTT.

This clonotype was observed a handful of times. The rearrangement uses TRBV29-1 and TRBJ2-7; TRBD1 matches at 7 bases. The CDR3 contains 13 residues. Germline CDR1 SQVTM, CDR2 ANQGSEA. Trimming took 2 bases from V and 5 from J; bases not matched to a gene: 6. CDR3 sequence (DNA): TGCAGCGTTGAAAGGACAGGTGGGGACGAGCAGTACTTC. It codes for CSVERTGGDEQYF.

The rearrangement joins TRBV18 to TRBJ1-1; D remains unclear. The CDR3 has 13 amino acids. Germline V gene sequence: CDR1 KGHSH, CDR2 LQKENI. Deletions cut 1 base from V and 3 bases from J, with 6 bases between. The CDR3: CASSPLVDTEAFF. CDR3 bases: TGTGCCAGCTCACCACTGGTGGACACTGAAGCTTTCTTT.

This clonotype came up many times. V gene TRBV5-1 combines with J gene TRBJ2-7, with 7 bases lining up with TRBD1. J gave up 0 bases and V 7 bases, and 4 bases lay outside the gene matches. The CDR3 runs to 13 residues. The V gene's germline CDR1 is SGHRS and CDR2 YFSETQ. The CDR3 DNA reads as TGCGCCAGCGGAGGACAGGTCTCCTACGAGCAGTACTTC. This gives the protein CASGGQVSYEQYF.

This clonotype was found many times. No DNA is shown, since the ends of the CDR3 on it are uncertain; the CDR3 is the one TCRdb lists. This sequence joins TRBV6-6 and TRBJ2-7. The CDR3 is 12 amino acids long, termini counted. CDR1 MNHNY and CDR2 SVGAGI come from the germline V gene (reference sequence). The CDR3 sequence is CASSSSWREQYF.

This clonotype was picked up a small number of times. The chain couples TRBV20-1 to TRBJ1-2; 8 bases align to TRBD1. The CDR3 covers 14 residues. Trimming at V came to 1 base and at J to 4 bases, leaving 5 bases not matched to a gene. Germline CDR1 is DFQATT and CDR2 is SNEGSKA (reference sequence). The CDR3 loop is CSARGTGSIYGYTF. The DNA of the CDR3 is TGCAGTGCTAGAGGGACAGGGAGTATCTATGGCTACACCTTC.

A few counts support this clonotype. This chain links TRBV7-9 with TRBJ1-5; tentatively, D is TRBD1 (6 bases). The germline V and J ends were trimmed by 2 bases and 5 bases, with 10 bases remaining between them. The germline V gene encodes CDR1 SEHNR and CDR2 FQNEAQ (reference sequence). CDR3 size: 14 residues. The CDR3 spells CASSLSRGDQPQHF. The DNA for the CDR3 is TGTGCCAGCAGCTTAAGTAGGGGGGATCAGCCCCAGCATTTT.

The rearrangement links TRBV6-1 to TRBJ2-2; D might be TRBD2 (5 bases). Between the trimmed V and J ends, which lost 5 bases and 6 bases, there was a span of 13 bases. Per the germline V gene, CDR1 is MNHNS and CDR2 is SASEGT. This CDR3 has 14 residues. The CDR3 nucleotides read TGTGCCAGCAGTCTCCATATGGAGGCCGGGGAGCTGTTTTTT. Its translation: CASSLHMEAGELFF.

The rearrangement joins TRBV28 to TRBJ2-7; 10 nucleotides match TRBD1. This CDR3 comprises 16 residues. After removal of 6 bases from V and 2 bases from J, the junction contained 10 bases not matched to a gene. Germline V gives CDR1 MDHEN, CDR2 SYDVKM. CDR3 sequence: CASSSLGTGAAYEQYF. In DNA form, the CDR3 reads TGTGCCAGCAGCTCGCTCGGGACAGGGGCCGCCTACGAGCAGTACTTC.

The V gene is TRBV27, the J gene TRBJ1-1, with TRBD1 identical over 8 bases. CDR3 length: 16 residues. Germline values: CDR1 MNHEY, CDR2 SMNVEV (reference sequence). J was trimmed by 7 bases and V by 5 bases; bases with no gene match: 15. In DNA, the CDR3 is TGTGCCAGCAGTACCCAGGACAGGGAGCCGTTTGATGAAGCTTTCTTT. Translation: CASSTQDREPFDEAFF.

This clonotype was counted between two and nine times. CDR3 DNA: TGTGCCAGCAGTGGCGCTGGAAACACCATATATTTT. Translation gives CASSGAGNTIYF. This rearrangement joins TRBV27 to TRBJ1-3, with unresolved D. The CDR3 loop spans 12 amino acids. CDR1 MNHEY and CDR2 SMNVEV come from the germline V gene (reference sequence). V was clipped by 5 bases and J by 2 bases, with 4 bases between them.

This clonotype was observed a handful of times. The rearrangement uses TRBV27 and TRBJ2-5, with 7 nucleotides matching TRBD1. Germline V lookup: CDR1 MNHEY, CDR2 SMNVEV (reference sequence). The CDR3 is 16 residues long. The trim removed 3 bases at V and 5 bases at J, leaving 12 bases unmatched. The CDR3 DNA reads TGTGCCAGCAGTTTGATCCGTCCCAGGGGGTTGGAGACCCAGTACTTC. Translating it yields CASSLIRPRGLETQYF.

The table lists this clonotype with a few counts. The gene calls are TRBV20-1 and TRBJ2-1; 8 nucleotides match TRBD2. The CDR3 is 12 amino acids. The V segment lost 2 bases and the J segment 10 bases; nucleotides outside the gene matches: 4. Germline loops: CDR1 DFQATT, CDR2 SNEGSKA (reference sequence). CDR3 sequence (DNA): TGCAGTGCTAGACCGGGGGGGCAGGAGCAGTTCTTC. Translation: CSARPGGQEQFF.

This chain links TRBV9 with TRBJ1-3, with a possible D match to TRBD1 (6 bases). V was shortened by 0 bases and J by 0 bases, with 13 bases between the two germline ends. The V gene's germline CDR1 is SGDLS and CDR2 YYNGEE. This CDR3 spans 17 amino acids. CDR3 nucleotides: TGTGCCAGCAGCGTAGCCGGACAGAGGAACTCTGGAAACACCATATATTTT. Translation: CASSVAGQRNSGNTIYF. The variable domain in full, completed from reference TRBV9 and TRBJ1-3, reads DSGVTQTPKHLITATGQRVTLRCSPRSGDLSVYWYQQSLDQGLQFLIQYYNGEERAKGNILERFSAQQFPDLHSELNLSSLELGDSALYFCASSVAGQRNSGNTIYFGEGSWLTVV.

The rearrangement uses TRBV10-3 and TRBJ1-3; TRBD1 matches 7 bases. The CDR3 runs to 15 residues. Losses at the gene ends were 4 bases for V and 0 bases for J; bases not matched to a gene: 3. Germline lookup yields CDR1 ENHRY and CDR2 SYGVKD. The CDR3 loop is CAISGDRVSGNTIYF. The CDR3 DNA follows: TGTGCCATCAGTGGCGACAGGGTCTCTGGAAACACCATATATTTT.

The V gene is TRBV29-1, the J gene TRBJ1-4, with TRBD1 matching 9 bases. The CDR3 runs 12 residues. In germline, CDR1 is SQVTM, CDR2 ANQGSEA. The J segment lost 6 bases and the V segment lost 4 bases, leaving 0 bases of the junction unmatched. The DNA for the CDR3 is TGCAGCGTTGGACAGGGGGATGAAAAACTGTTTTTT. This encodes CSVGQGDEKLFF.

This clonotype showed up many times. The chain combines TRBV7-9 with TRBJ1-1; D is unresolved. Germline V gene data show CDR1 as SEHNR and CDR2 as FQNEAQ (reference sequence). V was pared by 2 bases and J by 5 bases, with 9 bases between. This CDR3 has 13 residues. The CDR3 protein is CASSLSLDTEAFF. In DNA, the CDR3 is TGTGCCAGCAGCTTATCTCTTGATACTGAAGCTTTCTTT.

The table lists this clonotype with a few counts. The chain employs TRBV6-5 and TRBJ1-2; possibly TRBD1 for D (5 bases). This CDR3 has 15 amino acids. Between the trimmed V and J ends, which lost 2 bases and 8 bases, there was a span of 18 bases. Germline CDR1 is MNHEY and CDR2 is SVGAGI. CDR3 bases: TGTGCCAGCAGTTACCTGGGCGGGACTCAGTTCGGCTACACCTTC. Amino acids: CASSYLGGTQFGYTF.

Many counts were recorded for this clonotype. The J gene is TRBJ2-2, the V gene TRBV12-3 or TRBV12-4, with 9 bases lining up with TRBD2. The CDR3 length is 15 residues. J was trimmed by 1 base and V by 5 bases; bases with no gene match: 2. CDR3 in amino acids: CASSTSGRNTGELFF. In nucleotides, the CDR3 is TGTGCCAGCAGTACTAGCGGGCGGAACACCGGGGAGCTGTTTTTT.

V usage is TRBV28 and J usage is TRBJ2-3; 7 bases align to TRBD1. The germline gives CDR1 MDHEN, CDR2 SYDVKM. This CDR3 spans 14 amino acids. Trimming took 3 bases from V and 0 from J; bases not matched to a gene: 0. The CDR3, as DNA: TGTGCCAGCAGTTTGGACAGGAGCACAGATACGCAGTATTTT. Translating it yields CASSLDRSTDTQYF.

In DNA form, the CDR3 reads TGTGCCAGCACCCTCGGGAGCGAAAAACTGTTTTTT. It is translated as CASTLGSEKLFF. The genes are TRBV7-2 and TRBJ1-4; D remains unclear. The V gene lost 7 bases and the J gene lost 8 bases, with 11 bases spanning the gap. In germline, CDR1 is SGHTA, CDR2 FQGNSA. The CDR3 totals 12 residues.

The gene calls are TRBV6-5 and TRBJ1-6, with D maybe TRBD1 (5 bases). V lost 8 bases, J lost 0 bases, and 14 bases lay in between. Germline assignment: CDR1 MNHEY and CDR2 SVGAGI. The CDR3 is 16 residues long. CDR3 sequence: CASLLSGGSYNSPLHF. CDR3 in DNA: TGTGCCAGCTTACTCAGTGGGGGCTCCTATAATTCACCCCTCCACTTT.

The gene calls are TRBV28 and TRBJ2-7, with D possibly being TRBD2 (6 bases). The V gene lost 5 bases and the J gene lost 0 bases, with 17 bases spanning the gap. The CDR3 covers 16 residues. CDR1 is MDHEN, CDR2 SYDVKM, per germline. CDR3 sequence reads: CASSPIGRGSSYEQYF. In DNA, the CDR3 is TGTGCCAGCAGTCCAATTGGTCGGGGGAGCTCCTACGAGCAGTACTTC.

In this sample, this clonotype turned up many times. The CDR3 sequence is CATISGGELFF. CDR3 bases: TGTGCCACCATCTCGGGCGGGGAGCTGTTTTTT. V usage is TRBV10-3 and J usage is TRBJ2-2; no definite D call. The V end was cut by 10 bases, the J end by 7 bases, with 10 bases between. The CDR3 is 11 amino acids. Per germline, CDR1 ENHRY and CDR2 SYGVKD.

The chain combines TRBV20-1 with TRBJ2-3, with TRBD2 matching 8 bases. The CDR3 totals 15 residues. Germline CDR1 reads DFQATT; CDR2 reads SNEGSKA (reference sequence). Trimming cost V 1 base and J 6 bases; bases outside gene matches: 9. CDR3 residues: CSARVFGGGSDTQYF. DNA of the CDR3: TGCAGTGCTAGAGTATTCGGGGGGGGCTCGGATACGCAGTATTTT.